The subject of this entry is one TCR beta chain. It lacks a known antigen. Within one base of it there is no much larger clone, and no base qualities were kept. Genomic DNA was extracted from sorted cells for sequencing of the TCRbeta CDR3 region. The immunoSEQ Assay was used to sequence the TCRbeta CDR3 regions. TCRdb retrieved this table from immuneACCESS and kept in-frame rearrangements only. Not all clones are present; in checked studies, unresolved V genes account for under half, and no reason is known for the remainder. The sample table lists around 72,000 clones, about 85% of them with a count of one. Of the sample, 17% falls within the top ten clones. Patients with a history of autoimmune disease or receiving systemic immunosuppression were excluded from the trial. Peripheral blood for TCR sequencing was collected from all dose cohorts at baseline, on cycle 4 day 1, and on cycle 7 day 1. The samples were taken from a phase I, first-in-human, multicenter, open-label dose-escalation trial of ivuxolimab. The trial enrolled adults with locally advanced or metastatic head and neck squamous cell, hepatocellular, melanoma or renal cell carcinoma. CD4+ and CD8+ T cells were sorted separately from peripheral blood before TCR sequencing.

These data come from a study of OX40 agonist ivuxolimab in advanced cancers. With regard to the full study: The costimulatory receptor OX40 (CD134) was targeted by ivuxolimab, a fully human IgG2 agonistic monoclonal antibody. Patients were allowed to have had prior anti-PD-1, anti-PD-L1 or anti-CTLA-4 therapy, and approximately 40% of the dose-escalation patients had been treated with checkpoint inhibitors. Peripheral TCRbeta sequencing was intended to test whether TCR sequence diversity was altered and clonal T-cell expansion was caused by ivuxolimab. Among the approximately 50 dose-escalation patients, about 19 had hepatocellular carcinoma, approximately 15 melanoma, 9 renal cell carcinoma and 9 head and neck cancer. Intravenous ivuxolimab was administered to patients every 2 weeks at six dose levels: 0.01, 0.1, 0.3, 1.5, 3 and 10 mg/kg. In the dose-escalation cohort, 82.7% of patients were male, and the mean age was about 55 years, with a range of roughly 20 to 80. The paper describes the monotherapy dose-escalation part (N ≈ 49 patients) of the phase I trial of ivuxolimab. Three dose-escalation patients achieved partial responses, one with hepatocellular carcinoma and two with cutaneous melanoma. The investigation overall reported the following: At doses from 0.1 to 3.0 mg/kg, clonal expansion was seen in both CD4+ and CD8+ blood T cells between baseline and week 6. The antigen specificity of the peripheral T cells that underwent clonal expansion was not determined. Low levels of normalized T-cell clonal expansion were also seen in some patients who did not respond. After ivuxolimab, CD8+ T cells had more expanded clones than CD4+ T cells on average. In the 0.1-3.0 mg/kg groups, partial responders had among the lowest normalized peripheral clonal expansion, particularly in CD8+ T cells.

Including cysteine and phenylalanine, the CDR3 has 14 amino acids. Just the 42-base CDR3 DNA is kept, in frame starting at base 1. A distance of 13 bases separates the germline ends of V and J, which lose 3 bases and 8 bases respectively. Taken from the germline V gene (reference sequence), the CDR1 and CDR2 loops are LNHDA and SQIVND. This sample comprised CD4+ or CD8+ T cells sorted from blood, obtained in a trial of the OX40 agonist ivuxolimab. This TCR derives from an adult with an advanced solid tumor such as melanoma, head and neck, liver or kidney cancer. In this chain, TRBV19 is recombined with TRBJ1-4; the D gene is not confidently resolved. The DNA reads TGTGCCAGTAGTATTCAGGACGGAGTGGAAAAACTGTTTTTT. Its coded protein is CASSIQDGVEKLFF.